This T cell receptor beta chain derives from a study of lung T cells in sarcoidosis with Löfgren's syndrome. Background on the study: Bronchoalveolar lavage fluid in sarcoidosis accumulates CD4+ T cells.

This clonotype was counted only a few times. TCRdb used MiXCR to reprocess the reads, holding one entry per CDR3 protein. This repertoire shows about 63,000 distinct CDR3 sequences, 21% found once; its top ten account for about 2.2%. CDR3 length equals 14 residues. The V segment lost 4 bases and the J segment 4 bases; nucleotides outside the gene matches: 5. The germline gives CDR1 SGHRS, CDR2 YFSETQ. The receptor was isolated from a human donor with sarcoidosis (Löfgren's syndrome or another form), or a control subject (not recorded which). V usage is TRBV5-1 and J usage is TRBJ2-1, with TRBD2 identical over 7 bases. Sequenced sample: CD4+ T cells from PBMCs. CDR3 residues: CASSASGEYNEQFF. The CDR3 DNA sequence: TGCGCCAGCAGCGCAAGCGGGGAATACAATGAGCAGTTCTTC.